The 31 T cell receptor beta chains presented below share a single source sample, sequenced in a study of blood T cell repertoires in COVID-19. Method: immunoSEQ multiplex PCR; TCRdb's copy keeps in-frame clones and lacks some. Among 84,000 or so clones listed, about four fifths were seen once. The material sequenced was peripheral blood. The receptors shown here come from a man older than 75 with active or convalescent COVID-19.

This clone was seen only once. The chain carries TRBV4-2 and TRBJ1-3; TRBD1 might be the D (6 bases). CDR1 is LGHNA and CDR2 is YNFKEQ in the germline V gene. Trimming took 0 bases from V and 4 from J, leaving 22 bases between them. The CDR3 contains 19 residues. CDR3 nucleotides: TGTGCCAGCAGCCAAGAACGGCTGATTACAGGGAGGGCAGGAAACACCATATATTTT. Protein sequence: CASSQERLITGRAGNTIYF.

V is TRBV7-3 and J is TRBJ2-5; 12 nucleotides line up with TRBD2. The germline CDR1 and CDR2 sequences are SGHTA and FQGTGA. The CDR3 extends over 15 amino acids. The V segment lost 5 bases and the J segment 2 bases; nucleotides outside the gene matches: 3. The CDR3 DNA reads TGTGCCAGCAGCCTCGGACTAGCGGGGCAAGAGACCCAGTACTTC. Translating it yields CASSLGLAGQETQYF.

This clone was seen only once. This chain links TRBV28 with TRBJ2-3, with 9 bases identical to TRBD2. Trimming at V came to 2 bases and at J to 5 bases, leaving 11 bases not matched to a gene. The CDR3 consists of 17 residues. CDR1 MDHEN and CDR2 SYDVKM come from the germline V gene. CDR3 sequence: CASSLGREGFRGDTQYF. In DNA, the CDR3 is TGTGCCAGCAGTTTAGGGCGGGAGGGCTTTCGGGGAGATACGCAGTATTTT.

The rearrangement joins TRBV29-1 to TRBJ2-7; TRBD1 matches 9 bases. Germline V gene data show CDR1 as SQVTM and CDR2 as ANQGSEA. Germline trimming cut 5 bases from V and 3 bases from J; bases unmatched to any gene: 2. The CDR3 runs to 12 residues. CDR3 nucleotides: TGCAGCGTTTGGACAGGGGTCTACGAGCAGTACTTC. Amino acid sequence: CSVWTGVYEQYF.

The rearrangement links TRBV2 to TRBJ1-5; 8 nucleotides agree with TRBD1. Trimming at V came to 5 bases and at J to 7 bases, leaving 4 bases not matched to a gene. The CDR3 spans 13 residues. Germline assignment: CDR1 SNHLY and CDR2 FYNNEI. Here the CDR3 DNA reads TGTGCCAGCAGTAGGACAGGGCAACAGCCCCAGCATTTT. It codes for CASSRTGQQPQHF.

The chain links TRBV25-1 to TRBJ2-1, with 9 bases lining up with TRBD1. V gave up 6 bases and J gave up 7 bases; unmatched junction bases: 4. The CDR3 has 13 residues. CDR1 MGHDK and CDR2 SYGVNS come from the germline V gene. The CDR3 bases are TGTGCCAGCAGAGGACAGGGGTCGAATGAGCAGTTCTTC. Residues: CASRGQGSNEQFF.

The V gene is TRBV19, the J gene TRBJ2-3; 7 nucleotides align to TRBD1. With V trimmed by 3 bases and J by 2 bases, 2 bases remained unmatched. The V gene's germline CDR1 is LNHDA and CDR2 SQIVND (reference sequence). The CDR3 totals 14 residues. The CDR3 sequence is CASSMGQLTDTQYF. The CDR3 coding sequence is TGTGCCAGTAGTATGGGACAGCTCACAGATACGCAGTATTTT. The full variable domain, with the rest looked up from reference TRBV19 and TRBJ2-3, is DGGITQSPKYLFRKEGQNVTLSCEQNLNHDAMYWYRQDPGQGLRLIYYSQIVNDFQKGDIAEGYSVSREKKESFPLTVTSAQKNPTAFYLCASSMGQLTDTQYFGPGTRLTVL.

The rearrangement uses TRBV12-3 or TRBV12-4 and TRBJ2-2; a possible D gene is TRBD2 (5 bases). CDR3 length equals 13 residues. V gave up 6 bases and J gave up 7 bases, with 12 bases separating them. CDR3 amino acids: CASSLQRGGELFF. The CDR3 DNA follows: TGTGCCAGCAGCCTTCAACGGGGCGGGGAGCTGTTTTTT.

The rearrangement joins TRBV2 to TRBJ2-7; 11 bases are shared with TRBD2. V lost 4 bases and J lost 0; bases outside the gene matches: 11. The CDR3 runs 18 residues. CDR1 is SNHLY and CDR2 is FYNNEI in the germline V gene. In DNA form, the CDR3 reads TGTGCCAGCAGTGTCTCTAGCGGGGGGATAAAGGGCTCCTACGAGCAGTACTTC. Its protein is CASSVSSGGIKGSYEQYF. Combining the CDR3 with reference TRBV2 and TRBJ2-7 gives the whole variable domain EPEVTQTPSHQVTQMGQEVILRCVPISNHLYFYWYRQILGQKVEFLVSFYNNEISEKSEIFDDQFSVERPDGSNFTLKIRSTKLEDSAMYFCASSVSSGGIKGSYEQYFGPGTRLTVT.

The genes are TRBV5-3 and TRBJ1-5, with 10 bases that match TRBD1. TRBV5-3 is filed as an ORF, its function uncertain. V shed 4 bases and J 6 bases; nucleotides not matched to a gene: 10. CDR3 length: 16 residues. The CDR3 DNA reads TGTGCCAGAAGCCCTCCCGGGACAGGGGTTGGTCAGCCCCAGCATTTT. Translating gives CARSPPGTGVGQPQHF.

The chain employs TRBV6-2 or TRBV6-3 and TRBJ1-1; D not resolved. CDR3 length equals 14 residues. Germline-derived CDR1 and CDR2 are MNHEY and SVGEGT. The V end was cut by 2 bases, the J end by 2 bases, with 9 bases between. The CDR3 nucleotides are TGTGCCAGCAGTTACGGGAGACCAAACACTGAAGCTTTCTTT. Translated, it gives CASSYGRPNTEAFF.

The rearrangement joins TRBV11-2 to TRBJ2-3; tentative D call: TRBD2 (6 bases). V was trimmed by 5 bases and J by 4 bases, leaving 13 bases between them. The V gene's germline CDR1 is SGHAT and CDR2 FQNNGV. CDR3 length: 14 amino acids. The CDR3 loop reads CASSGRGTADTQYF. CDR3 in DNA: TGTGCCAGCAGCGGCCGGGGGACGGCAGATACGCAGTATTTT.

The V call is TRBV30, the J call TRBJ2-2; 9 bases are a match to TRBD1. The CDR3 has 14 residues. V lost 1 base to trimming and J lost 5 bases; unmatched junction nucleotides: 2. Germline assignment: CDR1 GTSNPN and CDR2 SVGIG (reference sequence). CDR3 DNA sequence: TGTGCCTGGAGTGGGGGACAGGGAACCGGGGAGCTGTTTTTT. Its protein is CAWSGGQGTGELFF. Filled out from reference TRBV30 and TRBJ2-2, the complete variable domain reads SQTIHQWPATLVQPVGSPLSLECTVEGTSNPNLYWYRQAAGRGLQLLFYSVGIGQISSEVPQNLSASRPQDRQFILSSKKLLLSDSGFYLCAWSGGQGTGELFFGEGSRLTVL.

The V call is TRBV28, the J call TRBJ2-7; TRBD2 might be the D (6 bases). The germline gives CDR1 MDHEN, CDR2 SYDVKM. Trimming removed 7 bases at V and 3 bases at J, with 16 bases between. The CDR3 has 14 amino acids. CDR3 sequence (DNA): TGTGCCAGCACCCTTAGACTAGGTGTCTACGAGCAGTACTTC. Translated, it gives CASTLRLGVYEQYF. The variable domain in full, completed from reference TRBV28 and TRBJ2-7, reads DVKVTQSSRYLVKRTGEKVFLECVQDMDHENMFWYRQDPGLGLRLIYFSYDVKMKEKGDIPEGYSVSREKKERFSLILESASTNQTSMYLCASTLRLGVYEQYFGPGTRLTVT.

The chain employs TRBV18 and TRBJ2-5; TRBD2 aligns across 9 bases. CDR3 length equals 14 residues. J gave up 4 bases and V 3 bases, and 3 bases lay outside the gene matches. Per the germline V gene, CDR1 is KGHSH and CDR2 is LQKENI. The CDR3 spells CASSPGLAVETQYF. The CDR3 coding sequence is TGTGCCAGCTCACCGGGACTAGCTGTAGAGACCCAGTACTTC.

The J gene is TRBJ1-2, the V gene TRBV5-1, with 10 bases identical to TRBD1. V lost 4 bases and J lost 5; bases outside the gene matches: 5. This CDR3 has 14 amino acids. CDR1 SGHRS and CDR2 YFSETQ come from the germline V gene. CDR3: CASSPGQGTYGYTF. CDR3 sequence (DNA): TGCGCCAGCAGCCCGGGACAGGGGACATATGGCTACACCTTC.

The gene calls are TRBV3-1 (or the pseudogene TRBV3-2) and TRBJ2-5; TRBD2 matches 13 bases. CDR3 length: 18 residues. The germline CDR1 and CDR2 sequences are LGHDT and YNNKEL (reference sequence). The V segment lost 4 bases and the J segment 5 bases; nucleotides outside the gene matches: 13. DNA of the CDR3: TGTGCCAGCAGCCCACGGACTAGCGGGGGTTGGAAAGGGGAGACCCAGTACTTC. Translated, it gives CASSPRTSGGWKGETQYF.

This chain links TRBV15 with TRBJ1-5; the D is unclear. Trimming stripped 0 bases from V and 0 bases from J, with 9 bases between. The CDR3 consists of 16 residues. From germline, CDR1 is LNHNV and CDR2 YYDKDF (reference sequence). This CDR3 reads CATSREAVTSNQPQHF. The CDR3 DNA is TGTGCCACCAGCAGAGAGGCCGTAACTAGCAATCAGCCCCAGCATTTT.

The CDR3 DNA sequence: TGTGCCAGCAGCCTTACAGGGGCAGATACGCAGTATTTT. Protein: CASSLTGADTQYF. The V gene is TRBV6-5, the J gene TRBJ2-3; 7 bases are a match to TRBD1. In germline, CDR1 is MNHEY, CDR2 SVGAGI. The CDR3 totals 13 residues. Trimming at V came to 6 bases and at J to 4 bases, leaving 4 bases not matched to a gene.

The V and J genes are TRBV27 and TRBJ2-7, with 12 bases identical to TRBD2. Looked up from germline, CDR1 is MNHEY and CDR2 is SMNVEV (reference sequence). After removal of 5 bases from V and 3 bases from J, the junction contained 5 bases not matched to a gene. The CDR3 sequence is 15 residues long. The CDR3 nucleotides are TGTGCCAGCAGTCTCAGACTAGCGGGAGTCTACGAGCAGTACTTC. This translates into CASSLRLAGVYEQYF.

The chain couples TRBV6-5 to TRBJ1-1; tentatively, D is TRBD1 (5 bases). The CDR3 is 16 amino acids. The germline CDR1 and CDR2 sequences are MNHEY and SVGAGI. Trimming removed 4 bases from V and 3 bases from J, with 18 bases in between. In DNA form, the CDR3 reads TGTGCCAGCAGTTCCATCATGTGGGGGGGAGACACTGAAGCTTTCTTT. As protein: CASSSIMWGGDTEAFF.

V and J are TRBV18 and TRBJ1-6; no definite D call. Germline V gene data show CDR1 as KGHSH and CDR2 as LQKENI. V was clipped by 3 bases and J by 7 bases, with 13 bases between them. This CDR3 is 15 amino acids long. The CDR3: CASSPDNSVNSPLHF. The CDR3 nucleotides are TGTGCCAGCTCACCTGACAATTCCGTAAATTCACCCCTCCACTTT.

V is TRBV30 and J is TRBJ1-2, with TRBD1 identical over 9 bases. The germline V gene encodes CDR1 GTSNPN and CDR2 SVGIG (reference sequence). V trimming: 1 base; J trimming: 7 bases; junction bases outside the gene matches: 1. This CDR3 spans 12 amino acids. In nucleotides, the CDR3 is TGTGCCTGGAGTGGACAGGGGGGTGGCTACACCTTC. It encodes CAWSGQGGGYTF.

V is TRBV7-2 and J is TRBJ2-1, with D tentatively TRBD2 (5 bases). The germline V gene encodes CDR1 SGHTA and CDR2 FQGNSA. V was trimmed by 1 base and J by 4 bases, leaving 8 bases between them. This CDR3 spans 14 amino acids. The CDR3 DNA follows: TGTGCCAGCAGCTTAGAGGGAGCGTACAATGAGCAGTTCTTC. Residues: CASSLEGAYNEQFF.

The chain couples TRBV30 to TRBJ1-3; unclear D gene. This CDR3 has 14 amino acids. Germline V gene data show CDR1 as GTSNPN and CDR2 as SVGIG (reference sequence). Trimming removed 0 bases at V and 0 bases at J, with 6 bases between. Written as DNA, the CDR3 is TGTGCCTGGAGTGTATTAGCCTCTGGAAACACCATATATTTT. It translates to CAWSVLASGNTIYF.

This rearrangement joins TRBV10-3 to TRBJ1-1; 9 bases align to TRBD1. The CDR3 has 14 amino acids. After removal of 3 bases from V and 5 bases from J, the junction contained 4 bases not matched to a gene. Germline loops: CDR1 ENHRY, CDR2 SYGVKD. CDR3 nucleotides: TGTGCCATCAGTGAACAGGGGGCGATAACTGAAGCTTTCTTT. The encoded protein is CAISEQGAITEAFF.

The rearrangement links TRBV6-4 to TRBJ1-1; no firm D call. This CDR3 is 16 amino acids long. Trimming took off 6 bases at V and 0 bases at J, with 17 bases between the two ends. Germline CDR1 reads MRHNA; CDR2 reads SNTAGT. CDR3 residues: CASRREGGVLNTEAFF. The CDR3 DNA reads as TGTGCCAGCAGGAGGGAGGGAGGTGTTTTGAACACTGAAGCTTTCTTT.

V and J are TRBV9 and TRBJ2-2; 7 bases line up with TRBD1. The germline V gene has CDR1 SGDLS and CDR2 YYNGEE. CDR3 length: 15 amino acids. Unmatched junction bases numbered 5, after V lost 4 bases and J lost 2 bases. The CDR3 nucleotides are TGTGCCAGCAGCTTCCGGGACAGAAACACCGGGGAGCTGTTTTTT. This gives the protein CASSFRDRNTGELFF.

This clone turned up a few times. The CDR3 spells CASRADRAEAFF. The CDR3 DNA follows: TGTGCCAGCAGAGCTGACAGGGCTGAAGCTTTCTTT. The V and J genes are TRBV6-5 and TRBJ1-1, with TRBD1 identical over 7 bases. Losses at the gene ends were 6 bases for V and 6 bases for J; bases not matched to a gene: 4. Germline V gene data show CDR1 as MNHEY and CDR2 as SVGAGI. This CDR3 has 12 residues.

This sequence joins TRBV11-2 and TRBJ1-2; 7 bases match TRBD1. Trimming at V came to 8 bases and at J to 1 base, leaving 10 bases not matched to a gene. Germline CDR1 reads SGHAT; CDR2 reads FQNNGV. This CDR3 contains 15 residues. The chain's CDR3 is CASHSGGKGNYGYTF. CDR3 nucleotides: TGTGCCAGCCACTCAGGGGGAAAGGGTAACTATGGCTACACCTTC.

This chain joins TRBV4-1 and TRBJ1-5; TRBD1 is a possible D gene (6 bases). The CDR3 runs 13 residues. V lost 1 base and J 6 bases, leaving 7 bases between the germline ends. The germline V gene has CDR1 MGHRA and CDR2 YSYEKL. The CDR3 loop is CASSQGQVQPQHF. The DNA of the CDR3 is TGCGCCAGCAGCCAAGGACAGGTTCAGCCCCAGCATTTT.